This TCR beta chain is drawn from a study of long-term antiretroviral therapy in people with HIV. They ran version v3.0 of the immunoSEQ assay at survey level. TCRdb's table, derived via immunoSEQ multiplex PCR, lists solely in-frame clones and lacks some. Among roughly 29,000 clones, approximately 95% were seen once, and the ten largest hold 2.5% to 3.5%. J lost 5 bases, V lost 3 bases, and 4 bases had no gene match. This CDR3 contains 14 residues. Germline V gene sequence: CDR1 MRHNA, CDR2 SNTAGT. The V gene is TRBV6-4, the J gene TRBJ1-2, with 9 bases fitting TRBD1. The sample was unsorted PBMCs, taken 5.3 years after starting antiretroviral therapy. This clonotype was obtained from a man aged 50 or older with HIV. CDR3 sequence (DNA): TGTGCCAGCAGTGAGGGGACAGGGAAATATGGCTACACCTTC. As protein: CASSEGTGKYGYTF.